The 5 T cell receptor beta chains below all came from one sample that was sequenced in a study of early stage breast cancer tumors. This table comes from immunoSEQ multiplex PCR, and its TCRdb copy is limited to in-frame clones, with some not included. The sample holds about 31,000 clones, around 75% seen once. What was sequenced was blood. The receptors shown here come from a person aged 40-50 years with breast cancer.

The chain combines TRBV6-5 with TRBJ2-5; D perhaps matches TRBD1 (6 bases). The CDR3 extends over 13 amino acids. Trimming left V 7 bases short and J 0 bases short, with 9 bases between. Per germline, CDR1 MNHEY and CDR2 SVGAGI. For the CDR3, the DNA is TGTGCCAGCACCGACAGGTACCAAGAGACCCAGTACTTC. Amino acids: CASTDRYQETQYF.

The genes are TRBV6-5 and TRBJ1-3, with D uncertain. The CDR3 is made up of 12 amino acids. V lost 7 bases, J lost 0 bases, and 4 bases lay in between. The V gene's germline CDR1 is MNHEY and CDR2 SVGAGI. The CDR3 spells CASKSSGNTIYF. The CDR3 nucleotides read TGTGCCAGCAAATCCTCTGGAAACACCATATATTTT.

The V and J genes are TRBV7-9 and TRBJ2-7; the D is unclear. With 1 base removed from V and 2 bases from J, the gap between germline ends came to 15 bases. Germline-derived CDR1 and CDR2 are SEHNR and FQNEAQ (reference sequence). The CDR3 sequence is 16 residues long. CDR3 sequence: CASSLGFGNTPYEQYF. The CDR3 nucleotides read TGTGCCAGCAGCTTAGGTTTTGGGAATACACCCTACGAGCAGTACTTC.

CDR3 DNA: TGCGCCAGCAGCCAGTCTCAAAGGGTCGGCGGGGAGCTGTTTTTT. This gives the protein CASSQSQRVGGELFF. The rearrangement links TRBV5-1 to TRBJ2-2; D not certain. Germline CDR1 and CDR2: SGHRS and YFSETQ. The CDR3 is made up of 15 amino acids. The V gene lost 4 bases and the J gene lost 7 bases, with 17 bases spanning the gap.

V and J are TRBV7-2 and TRBJ2-3, with no clear D. V shed 3 bases and J shed 1 base, with 8 bases lying between them. The CDR3 spans 14 residues. Germline V lookup: CDR1 SGHTA, CDR2 FQGNSA. CDR3 amino acids: CASSLLGGTDTQYF. DNA of the CDR3: TGTGCCAGCAGCTTGTTGGGTGGCACAGATACGCAGTATTTT.